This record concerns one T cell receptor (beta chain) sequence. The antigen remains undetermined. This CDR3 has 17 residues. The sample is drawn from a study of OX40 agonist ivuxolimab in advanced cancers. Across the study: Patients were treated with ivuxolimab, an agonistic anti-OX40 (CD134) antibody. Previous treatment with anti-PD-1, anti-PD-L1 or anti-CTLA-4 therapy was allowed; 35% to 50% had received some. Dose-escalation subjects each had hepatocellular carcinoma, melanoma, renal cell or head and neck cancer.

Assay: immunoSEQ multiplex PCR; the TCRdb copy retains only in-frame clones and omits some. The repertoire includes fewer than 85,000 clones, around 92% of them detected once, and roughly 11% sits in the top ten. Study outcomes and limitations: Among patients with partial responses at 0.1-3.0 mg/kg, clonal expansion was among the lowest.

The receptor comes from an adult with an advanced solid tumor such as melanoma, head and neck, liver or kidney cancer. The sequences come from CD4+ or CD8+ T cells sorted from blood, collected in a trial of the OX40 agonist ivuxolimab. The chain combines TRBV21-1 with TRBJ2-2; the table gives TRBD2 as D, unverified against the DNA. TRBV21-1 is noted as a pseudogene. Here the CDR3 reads CASSHAPMSPNTGELFF. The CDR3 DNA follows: TGTGCCAGCAGCCACGCCCCCATGAGTCCGAACACCGGGGAGCTGTTTTTT.